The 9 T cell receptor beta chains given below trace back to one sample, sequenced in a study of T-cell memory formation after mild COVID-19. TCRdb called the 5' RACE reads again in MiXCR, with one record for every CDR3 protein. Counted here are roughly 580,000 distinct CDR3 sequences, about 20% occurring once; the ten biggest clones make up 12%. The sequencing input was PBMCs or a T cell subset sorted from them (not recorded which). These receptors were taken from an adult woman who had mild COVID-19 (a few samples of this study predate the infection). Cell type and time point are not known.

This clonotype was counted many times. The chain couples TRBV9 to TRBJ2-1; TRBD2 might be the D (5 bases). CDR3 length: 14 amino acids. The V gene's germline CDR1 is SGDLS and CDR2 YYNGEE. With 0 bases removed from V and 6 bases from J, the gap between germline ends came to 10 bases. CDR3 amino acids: CASSVASGGNEQFF. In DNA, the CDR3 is TGTGCCAGCAGCGTAGCGTCCGGAGGCAATGAGCAGTTCTTC.

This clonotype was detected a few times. As DNA, the CDR3 is TGTGCCAGCAGCTTTTTGGGGGAAGCCTATAATTCACCCCTCCACTTT. As protein: CASSFLGEAYNSPLHF. The chain uses TRBV7-9 and TRBJ1-6; possibly TRBD1 for D (5 bases). Germline assignment: CDR1 SEHNR and CDR2 FQNEAQ (reference sequence). The CDR3 consists of 16 residues. Trimming removed 3 bases at V and 2 bases at J, with 11 bases between.

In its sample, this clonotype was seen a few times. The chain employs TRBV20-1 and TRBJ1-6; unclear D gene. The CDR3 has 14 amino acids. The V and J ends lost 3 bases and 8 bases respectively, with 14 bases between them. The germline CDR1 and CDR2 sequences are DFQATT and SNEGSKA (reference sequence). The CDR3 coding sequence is TGCAGTGCTAGTATGCAGGAGGTCTATTCACCCCTCCACTTT. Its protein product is CSASMQEVYSPLHF.

This CDR3 reads CASSDVSGAAGTDTQYF. In DNA form, the CDR3 reads TGTGCCAGCAGCGACGTTTCTGGAGCGGCAGGCACAGATACGCAGTATTTT. The chain links TRBV7-3 to TRBJ2-3, with D perhaps matching TRBD2 (5 bases). V lost 5 bases and J lost 1, with 19 bases in between. Germline CDR1 reads SGHTA; CDR2 reads FQGTGA. This CDR3 is 17 amino acids long.

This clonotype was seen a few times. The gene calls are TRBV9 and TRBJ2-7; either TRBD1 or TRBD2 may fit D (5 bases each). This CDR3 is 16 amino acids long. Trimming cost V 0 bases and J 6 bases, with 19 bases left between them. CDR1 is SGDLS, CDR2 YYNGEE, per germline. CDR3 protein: CASSVVSGTSVGEQYF. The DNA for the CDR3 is TGTGCCAGCAGCGTAGTGTCCGGGACGAGCGTCGGCGAGCAGTACTTC.

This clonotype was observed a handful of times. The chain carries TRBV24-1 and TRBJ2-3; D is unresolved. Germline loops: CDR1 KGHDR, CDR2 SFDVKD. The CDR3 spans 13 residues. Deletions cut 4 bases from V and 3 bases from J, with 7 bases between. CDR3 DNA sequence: TGTGCCACCAGTGAACCCCTGACAGATACGCAGTATTTT. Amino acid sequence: CATSEPLTDTQYF.

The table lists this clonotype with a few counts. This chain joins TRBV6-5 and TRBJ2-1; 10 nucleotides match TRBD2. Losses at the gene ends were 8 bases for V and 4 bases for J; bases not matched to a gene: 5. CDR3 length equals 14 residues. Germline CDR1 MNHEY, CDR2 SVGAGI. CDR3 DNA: TGTGCCAGCGTCGGTAGCGGGGGGTACAATGAGCAGTTCTTC. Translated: CASVGSGGYNEQFF.

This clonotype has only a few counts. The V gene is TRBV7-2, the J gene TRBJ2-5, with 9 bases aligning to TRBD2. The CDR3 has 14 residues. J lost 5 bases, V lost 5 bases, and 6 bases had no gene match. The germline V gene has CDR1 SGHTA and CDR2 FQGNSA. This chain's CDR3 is CASSLSGSWETQYF. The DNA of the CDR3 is TGTGCCAGCAGCCTTAGCGGGAGCTGGGAGACCCAGTACTTC.

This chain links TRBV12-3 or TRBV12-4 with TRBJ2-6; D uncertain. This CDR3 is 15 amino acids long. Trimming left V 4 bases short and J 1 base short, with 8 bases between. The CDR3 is CASSSLRSGANVLTF. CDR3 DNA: TGTGCCAGCAGTTCCCTTAGGTCTGGGGCCAACGTCCTGACTTTC.